The T cell receptor beta chain under discussion was sequenced for a study of CD8+ T cells in alopecia areata. Study details: Treatment comprised oral tofacitinib, 5 to 10 mg twice daily, in treated patients. Scoring of severity for treated patients was based on percentage of affected scalp area.

Trimming took 1 base from V and 4 from J; bases not matched to a gene: 0. Looked up from germline, CDR1 is MGHRA and CDR2 is YSYEKL. The CDR3 totals 14 residues. Note on this clone: Its antigen is as yet unknown.

Treatment indicated: oral pan-JAK inhibitor, 5-10 mg twice daily. Extraction and reverse transcription of RNA yielded cDNA as the sequencing template. Method: immunoSEQ multiplex PCR; TCRdb's copy keeps in-frame clones and lacks some. Of approximately 100,000 clones detected, almost 60% appear once; the ten largest clones hold less than 20%. General study findings and limits: Sequences from scalp samples also cover resident alphabeta T cells of normal skin.

This chain uses TRBV4-1 with TRBJ1-3, with 8 bases that match TRBD1. The sequenced sample was CD8+ T cells sorted from blood, obtained between weeks 55 and 65, from a patient treated with tofacitinib. The sequence derives from a human donor with alopecia areata. In nucleotides, the CDR3 is TGCGCCAGCAGCCAAGGGACAGGGGGAAACACCATATATTTT. Translation gives CASSQGTGGNTIYF.